This TCR beta chain is from a study of cytomegalovirus exposure and HLA in healthy donors (dated by TCRdb to the late 2010s). General notes on the study: In an earlier analysis of some 610 of the donors, 250 to 300 Gb of sequence data and 100 million or so unique TCR beta sequences from 150 million to 200 million T cells were reported. The aim of the study was to test whether cataloging public T cell receptors could identify signatures of past pathogen exposure. All discovery cohort repertoires had been generated using a single sequencing platform. About 300 gigabases of sequencing data and 70 million to 100 million unique TCR sequences were included in an early release covering several hundred HLA-typed donors. Rather than drawing on any new phenotypic data, the later analysis identified candidate immune exposures from TCR beta sequences and the way those sequences occurred across donors. Alongside the repertoire data, information on donor age, sex, ethnicity and CMV serostatus was compiled. The number of donors typed differed by locus, with 629-630 for A, B, C, DRB1 and DQB1, more than 500 for DQA1, over 600 for DPA1, and under 490 for DPB1. An earlier analysis of nearly 600 of the donors applied high-throughput TCR beta sequencing to assess whether each TCR beta V gene segment acted as functional or pseudogenic. Both class I and class II loci were covered by HLA typing, at four-digit resolution. A separate validation cohort of over 95 different subjects was used in addition to the 666-subject first cohort. About five DR-DQ haplotypes were treated as single units for association and clustering because of strong linkage in the cohort. Using immunosequencing, the study profiled T cell repertoires from 550 to 750 subjects and related those repertoires to cytomegalovirus serostatus. Of the 398 genotyped donors, over 65% fell in the genetic ancestry cluster associated with self-reported Caucasian donors. High-throughput TCR immunosequencing, statistical association of individual TCRs with disease status, and machine learning were combined to predict cytomegalovirus infection status. A later genetic analysis used genome-wide SNP genotypes for about 65% of the 666 donors, treating that subset as a discovery cohort. A later analysis re-examined previously published TCR beta repertoires from 600 to 700 donors and added high-resolution HLA genotyping to investigate patterns of TCR occurrence. On average, roughly 250,000 unique TCR beta nucleotide sequences were sequenced per donor among more than 350 genotyped donors of the cohort, with 15% to 20% of those sequences being non-productive.

Library method: the immunoSEQ multiplex PCR assay. A mixture of 60 forward primers for TCR Vbeta segments and 13 reverse primers for TCR Jbeta segments was used in the multiplex PCR. Amplification of the CDR3 region of rearranged TCR beta genes was performed with a multiplex PCR assay on genomic DNA. The amplified TCR beta libraries were sequenced on the Illumina HiSeq System as 87-base-pair reads. In the source study's methods: A later analysis tallied around 87 million unique TCR beta chains across the 700 or so repertoires, and some 12 million of those chains were shared by two or more donors. To remove PCR and sequencing errors, raw reads were error-corrected and collapsed into unique sequences using a nearest-neighbor algorithm that merged closely related sequences. Alignment of CDR3 sequences to IMGT reference sequences was used to assign V, D and J gene segments. For a sequence to be retained, at least a six-nucleotide match to both a V gene segment and a J gene segment was required. Rearrangements were classified as productive when the CDR3 lacked stop codons and remained in frame with V and J, and all other rearrangements were classified as non-productive. CDR3 was defined according to IMGT convention as the region running from the second conserved V-encoded cysteine to the conserved J-encoded phenylalanine. In an earlier analysis of around 570 of the donors, sequences lacking an unambiguous match to a single V gene segment were excluded. In an earlier analysis of approximately 500 of the donors, a V segment was called functional when productive rearrangements were above 56.7%, and segregating when the standard deviation between donors exceeded 5%. To diagnose cytomegalovirus status from the catalog of TCR beta chain sequences, a statistical classification framework was built. A later analysis assigned V and J genes by comparing TCR nucleotide sequences with IMGT/GENE-DB human TR gene sequences. A later analysis assigned CDR3 sequences and most-parsimonious VDJ recombination scenarios with the TCRdist pipeline. A later analysis defined each TCR beta chain by its CDR3 amino acid sequence plus V-gene family, and excluded reads lacking a unique V-gene family. A later analysis removed several hundred highly shared, low-generation-probability nucleotide sequences to deal with suspected cross-contamination and a sequencing artifact. A later analysis calculated a clonal expansion index for each public chain from normalized within-repertoire ranks of inferred template counts. In a later analysis, generation probabilities were computed using a VDJ recombination model fitted to out-of-frame rearrangements, and the results were checked against IGoR. A later analysis scored TCR-TCR, TCR-HLA and TCR-CMV co-occurrence with hypergeometric tests, applying a repertoire-size bias correction to TCR pairs. A later analysis estimated false discovery rates by permuting HLA or CMV assignments 20 times. In a later analysis, co-occurring TCRs were grouped using DBSCAN, with TCRdist sequence similarity added in when clustering inside HLA-allele-positive subsets. For co-occurrence clustering, repertoires with fewer than 30,000 or more than 120,000 public chains were excluded, along with roughly 5 repertoires with anomalous nucleotide sharing. What TCRdb holds here is the immuneACCESS table cut down to in-frame rearrangements. Part of the clones is not present; checked against another copy, under half of the missing clones reflect an unresolved V gene, and the others are unexplained. The D gene and trimming were derived from the DNA, and the V and J assignments and clone size from that table. Counted in this sample were 180,000 or so clones; 80% to 90% of them appeared once. The ten largest clones represent roughly 10% of the sample.

In total, approximately 690 healthy bone marrow donors made up the cohort. Cohort members were all nominally healthy when sampled, although unrecorded immune exposures were likely present. The donor tested CMV seropositive and was one of the 289 seropositive cohort members. A peripheral blood sample was provided by each donor, and peripheral blood mononuclear cells were used for TCR beta sequencing. The Qiagen DNeasy Blood Extraction Kit was used to extract genomic DNA from the blood cell samples. CDR1 SGDLS and CDR2 YYNGEE were looked up in the germline V gene. The CDR3 starts with the cysteine, ends with the phenylalanine, and has 12 residues. Of the read, only the CDR3 DNA is kept; its 36 bases are in frame from base 1. V drops 0 bases and J drops 5 bases, leaving 3 bases in between. Overall study results and their limits: At a false discovery rate of 0.05, a later analysis linked 15,000 to 20,000 TCR beta sequences to specific HLA alleles. HLA typing was unavailable for some donors at each locus, so association tests used only the typed subset. Sequencing depth was assumed to be roughly uniform across donors in the presence/absence analyses, though that assumption may not hold. A later genetic analysis associated a missense DCLRE1C variant with V-gene and J-gene trimming of TCR beta chains, and an independent cohort replicated the association. A few of the identified cytomegalovirus-associated TCR beta chains were confirmed in vitro to be specific for cytomegalovirus antigens. The cohort was sequenced for TCR beta chains only, and without alpha or paired-chain data the features that could be detected were limited. A later analysis found that HLA-associated TCR beta chains were more clonally expanded and had lower generation probabilities than equally common non-associated chains. Some IMGT-functional V segments, including TRBV6-2 and TRBV6-3, could not be told apart with the 87-base-pair reads, so those segments were excluded. A later analysis reported that several top co-occurrence clusters appeared linked to parvovirus B19, influenza, CMV and Epstein-Barr virus. The classifier was reported to diagnose cytomegalovirus status with high specificity and sensitivity in both the original and validation cohorts. Broadly in line with IMGT annotations, most TCR beta V segments showed up in productive rearrangements about 90% or about 30% of the time in an earlier analysis of 587 of the donors. While some public TCRs were present in many individuals, most TCR sequences turned up only very rarely across donors. Because counts were too low, roughly 18 rarely observed V segments, including chromosome 9 orphons, were left out of the earlier analysis of a few hundred of the donors. A further reported finding was that TCR beta sequences accurately predicted the HLA-A and HLA-B alleles for most subjects in the first cohort. The only immune exposure information available for the cohort was CMV serostatus. The authors suggested that the approach could potentially be extended to other disease states and immunological phenotypes. When HLA alleles, especially DR and DQ, strongly co-occurred, TCR associations were difficult to assign to individual alleles. In a later genetic analysis, fewer N-insertions in productive TCRs were reported among donors in an Asian-associated ancestry cluster than the approximately 710-donor mean. A total of 164 TCR beta chains were listed by the study as associated with cytomegalovirus. A cluster of highly shared sequence variants was judged likely to be a technical artifact of the sequencing pipeline. In a later analysis, most CMV-associated TCR beta chains were found to appear HLA-restricted, with HLA associations seemingly driven largely by CMV exposure. Linkage disequilibrium might explain the correlated functional status among segregating V segments, but an unknown experimental factor could not be ruled out. In a later analysis, TCR association rates were found to vary across HLA loci, with the most associated TCRs seen for DRB1 alleles and the fewest for HLA-C alleles.

Comments on this clone: Its antigen is not yet known. The record has no base qualities; no much larger clone is one base away.

This receptor chain uses TRBV9 and TRBJ2-1, with the D gene call left open. Sample: PBMCs. This TCR was sampled from a man aged 18 to 35 in good health and CMV-seropositive. The DNA sequence is as follows: TGTGCCAGCAGCGTAGCAAACAATGAGCAGTTCTTC. Translated, it reads CASSVANNEQFF.